Following are 32 T cell receptor beta chains from one sample sequenced in a study of molecular identifiers for immune sequencing clone quantification. TCRdb reanalysed the PCR reads using MiXCR and keeps one entry per CDR3 protein. The repertoire holds about 630,000 distinct CDR3 sequences, with 25% as singletons. The sequencing sample was made of naive CD8+ T cells from blood, with Jurkat cell RNA spiked in. Documented subset: FACS-sorted CD8+CD4-CCR7+CD45RA+ naive T cells. The receptors come from a human donor in good health. Some libraries in this study had Jurkat cell RNA spiked in.

Note on this clonotype: Mismatch with germline at one junction end may stem from a read error. This sequence joins TRBV10-2 and TRBJ1-1; the D gene is possibly TRBD1 (6 bases). CDR1 WSHSY and CDR2 SAAADI come from the germline V gene. The CDR3 length is 11 residues. This CDR3 reads CASSLNREALF. The CDR3 coding sequence is TGCGCCAGCAGTTTAAACAGGGAAGCTCTCTTT.

About this clonotype itself: The CDR3 does not end in the conserved phenylalanine or tryptophan, so this is likely a read error. CDR3 sequence (DNA): TGTGCCAGCAGTTTAGGGAGGGTCACTGAAGCTTTCCTT. Protein: CASSLGRVTEAFL. The chain joins TRBV28 to TRBJ1-1; no definite D call. The germline V gene has CDR1 MDHEN and CDR2 SYDVKM. The CDR3 totals 13 residues. Trimming took 2 bases from V and 4 from J, leaving 8 bases between them.

On this clonotype: At one end, the junction sequence differs from germline, possibly due to a read error. The chain uses TRBV7-9 and TRBJ1-1, with 10 bases fitting TRBD1. The germline CDR1 and CDR2 sequences are SEHNR and FQNEAQ (reference sequence). This CDR3 has 17 amino acids. CDR3 amino acids: CAGSLAGRQGAETEAFF. In DNA, the CDR3 is TGTGCCGGCAGCTTAGCAGGTCGACAGGGGGCAGAGACTGAAGCTTTCTTT. Drawing the rest from reference TRBV7-9 and TRBJ1-1, the complete variable domain is DTGVSQNPRHKITKRGQNVTFRCDPISEHNRLYWYRQTLGQGPEFLTYFQNEAQLEKSRLLSDRFSAERPKGSFSTLEIQRTEQGDSAMYLCAGSLAGRQGAETEAFFGQGTRLTVV.

The chain is built from TRBV14 and TRBJ2-7; D remains ambiguous. V lost 0 bases and J 3 bases, leaving 9 bases between the germline ends. Germline V lookup: CDR1 SGHDN, CDR2 FVKESK. The CDR3 covers 14 residues. CDR3 nucleotides: TGTGCCAGCAGCCAAGATAGGTCTCACTACGAGCAGTACTTC. This gives the protein CASSQDRSHYEQYF.

Comments on this clonotype: This may arise from a read error, as a much more abundant clone is one base away. This chain uses TRBV20-1 with TRBJ2-3, with no clear D. CDR3 size: 15 residues. The germline V gene has CDR1 DFQATT and CDR2 SNEGSKA (reference sequence). The chain's CDR3 is CSARDHHWVTDTRYF. As DNA, the CDR3 is TGCAGTGCTAGAGATCACCACTGGGTCACAGATACGCGGTATTTT.

For this clonotype: This sequence may be a read error, since a much larger clone differs from it by one base. Written as DNA, the CDR3 is TGCGCCAGCAGCTCACCGGACAGTGGAAATGAAAAACTGTTTTTT. Translation: CASSSPDSGNEKLFF. V usage is TRBV5-1 and J usage is TRBJ1-4, with D possibly being TRBD1 (6 bases). In germline, CDR1 is SGHRS, CDR2 YFSETQ. This CDR3 is built from 15 residues. V was pared by 3 bases and J by 5 bases, with 14 bases between.

This clonotype was picked up many times. The chain joins TRBV12-3 or TRBV12-4 to TRBJ1-5, with D unclear. CDR3 length: 12 residues. Trimming removed 3 bases at V and 7 bases at J, with 7 bases between. CDR3 region: CASSFLPQPQHF. The CDR3 DNA is TGTGCCAGCAGTTTCCTTCCCCAGCCCCAGCATTTT.

The rearrangement uses TRBV30 and TRBJ1-4; no reliable D call. Germline V CDR1 and CDR2: GTSNPN, SVGIG (reference sequence). V lost 5 bases, J lost 6 bases, and 13 bases lay in between. This CDR3 is built from 13 residues. In nucleotides, the CDR3 is TGTGCCTGGCTGGACCTTAGGGATGAAAAACTGTTTTTT. Translated: CAWLDLRDEKLFF.

The genes are TRBV19 and TRBJ2-5, with TRBD1 matching over 9 bases. Trimming at V came to 1 base and at J to 6 bases, leaving 3 bases not matched to a gene. The length of the CDR3 is 14 residues. Germline V lookup: CDR1 LNHDA, CDR2 SQIVND (reference sequence). The CDR3 reads CASSIGTGEKTQYF. In DNA form, the CDR3 reads TGTGCCAGTAGTATAGGGACAGGGGAAAAGACCCAGTACTTC.

Of note for this clonotype: A far larger clone differs by one base, so this is likely a read error. The chain carries TRBV5-6 and TRBJ1-1; a possible D gene is TRBD1 (6 bases). Trimming left V 0 bases short and J 5 bases short, with 11 bases between. The CDR3 runs 14 residues. Germline V gene sequence: CDR1 SGHDT, CDR2 YYEEEE. DNA of the CDR3: TGTGCCAGCAGCTTGGTCAGGGGCGGAACTGAAGCTTTCTTT. Protein product: CASSLVRGGTEAFF.

This clonotype has ten or more counts. The chain combines TRBV7-6 with TRBJ2-3; 7 bases are shared with TRBD1. V was pared by 4 bases and J by 0 bases, with 4 bases of the junction left unmatched. The germline CDR1 and CDR2 sequences are SGHVS and FNYEAQ. CDR3 length equals 15 residues. DNA of the CDR3: TGTGCCAGCAGCTCCGCGGACAGGAGCACAGATACGCAGTATTTT. This encodes CASSSADRSTDTQYF.

This clonotype was counted only a few times. The chain combines TRBV20-1 with TRBJ2-7; 13 nucleotides align to TRBD2. Trimming cost V 1 base and J 3 bases; bases outside gene matches: 9. Germline loops: CDR1 DFQATT, CDR2 SNEGSKA (reference sequence). The CDR3 has 17 amino acids. CDR3 amino acids: CSARVPKLAGGLYEQYF. The CDR3 DNA reads TGCAGTGCTAGAGTCCCCAAACTAGCGGGAGGGCTCTACGAGCAGTACTTC.

The V and J genes are TRBV20-1 and TRBJ2-7; 8 bases line up with TRBD1. This CDR3 is 14 amino acids long. The V and J ends lost 1 base and 3 bases, in that order; junction bases with no gene match: 5. Germline CDR1 DFQATT, CDR2 SNEGSKA (reference sequence). CDR3 DNA: TGCAGTGCTAGAGGGGACAGGATCGGCTACGAGCAGTACTTC. Amino acids: CSARGDRIGYEQYF.

This clonotype was counted many times. The chain combines TRBV4-1 with TRBJ2-7; TRBD1 matches 8 bases. The junction had 7 bases not matched to a gene; V was cut back by 0 bases and J by 0 bases. In germline, CDR1 is MGHRA, CDR2 YSYEKL. The CDR3 extends over 17 amino acids. The CDR3 is CASSQENLDRASYEQYF. The CDR3 DNA reads TGCGCCAGCAGCCAAGAAAACTTGGACAGGGCCTCCTACGAGCAGTACTTC.

This clonotype came up many times. The chain links TRBV7-9 to TRBJ2-5; either TRBD1 or TRBD2 may supply D (5 bases each). The length of the CDR3 is 11 residues. Germline V lookup: CDR1 SEHNR, CDR2 FQNEAQ (reference sequence). V shed 8 bases and J shed 6 bases, with 10 bases lying between them. The CDR3 DNA reads as TGTGCCAGCGGCAGGGAGCAGACCCAGTACTTC. It is translated as CASGREQTQYF.

In its sample, this clonotype was seen many times. The CDR3 DNA reads TGCAGTGCTAGGGGGCGGGACAGGGACTACGAGCAGTACTTC. Its protein product is CSARGRDRDYEQYF. The chain uses TRBV20-1 and TRBJ2-7; 9 nucleotides match TRBD1. V lost 3 bases, J lost 3 bases, and 6 bases stayed unmatched. The CDR3 extends over 14 amino acids. CDR1 and CDR2 (germline): DFQATT, SNEGSKA (reference sequence).

There are a few counts of this clonotype. This chain joins TRBV27 and TRBJ1-6, with 8 positions matching TRBD1. The CDR3 length is 13 residues. V dropped 8 bases and J dropped 9; count of bases not matched to a gene: 6. Germline V gene sequence: CDR1 MNHEY, CDR2 SMNVEV (reference sequence). As DNA, the CDR3 is TGTGCCAGCCGGACAGGGCTGGGTTCACCCCTCCACTTT. It specifies CASRTGLGSPLHF.

This clonotype was seen only a few times. This chain uses TRBV7-8 with TRBJ2-1; either TRBD1 or TRBD2 may fit D (5 bases each). The V gene lost 1 base and the J gene lost 0 bases, with 16 bases spanning the gap. The germline CDR1 and CDR2 sequences are SGHVS and FQNEAQ. This CDR3 has 18 amino acids. CDR3 DNA sequence: TGTGCCAGCAGCTTAGGGTATGTCGGGGCTAGCTCCTACAATGAGCAGTTCTTC. Encoded protein: CASSLGYVGASSYNEQFF.

The rearrangement uses TRBV27 and TRBJ1-6, with no clear D. CDR1 and CDR2 from the germline V gene are MNHEY and SMNVEV (reference sequence). V lost 3 bases, J lost 7 bases, and 16 bases lay in between. This CDR3 region has 16 residues. This chain's CDR3 is CASSFRGGGFNSPLHF. The CDR3 bases are TGTGCCAGCAGTTTCCGGGGAGGAGGGTTCAATTCACCCCTCCACTTT.

In this sample, this clonotype turned up a few times. The chain carries TRBV7-2 and TRBJ2-7; the match to TRBD2 covers 16 bases. There are 17 residues in the CDR3. V lost 3 bases to trimming and J lost 6 bases; unmatched junction nucleotides: 8. Germline CDR1 is SGHTA and CDR2 is FQGNSA. CDR3 in DNA: TGTGCCAGCAGCTTCACAGGGACTAGCGGGGGGGCGGTCGAGCAGTACTTC. Its protein is CASSFTGTSGGAVEQYF.

With regard to this clonotype: A much larger clone lies a single base off, so this may be a read error. The chain employs TRBV6-6 and TRBJ2-7, with 9 bases fitting TRBD1. The CDR3 contains 15 residues. CDR1 MNHNY and CDR2 SVGAGI come from the germline V gene (reference sequence). This CDR3 is CASSQPGQGNDEQNF. The CDR3 DNA is TGTGCCAGCAGTCAGCCGGGACAGGGCAATGACGAGCAGAACTTC.

Only a few counts were recorded for this clonotype. The chain couples TRBV19 to TRBJ1-1, with D uncertain. Germline V gene lookup returns CDR1 LNHDA and CDR2 SQIVND (reference sequence). CDR3 length: 15 residues. V lost 5 bases to trimming and J lost 4 bases, with 17 bases between them. The chain's CDR3 is CASSVRSGLSTEAFF. CDR3 nucleotides: TGTGCCAGTAGTGTGAGGAGTGGGCTGAGCACTGAAGCTTTCTTT.

Concerning this clonotype: Compared with germline, one end of the junction differs, possibly owing to a read error. The gene calls are TRBV7-6 and TRBJ2-7, with 9 bases that match TRBD2. Germline V gene lookup returns CDR1 SGHVS and CDR2 FNYEAQ. This CDR3 is 15 amino acids long. The CDR3 DNA follows: TGTGCCAGCAGCATAGCGACTAGCGGTAACTACGAGCAGTACTTC. It yields the protein CASSIATSGNYEQYF.

The V call is TRBV5-1, the J call TRBJ2-1; 9 nucleotides align to TRBD1. V dropped 0 bases and J dropped 4; count of bases not matched to a gene: 8. The germline CDR1 and CDR2 sequences are SGHRS and YFSETQ. The CDR3 is made up of 17 amino acids. The CDR3 region is CASSLGTGDSLYNEQFF. The CDR3 DNA reads as TGCGCCAGCAGCTTGGGGACAGGGGACTCCCTTTACAATGAGCAGTTCTTC.

V usage is TRBV27 and J usage is TRBJ2-7, with TRBD2 identical over 8 bases. This CDR3 has 15 residues. CDR1 MNHEY and CDR2 SMNVEV come from the germline V gene (reference sequence). J gave up 1 base and V 6 bases, and 8 bases lay outside the gene matches. The DNA for the CDR3 is TGTGCCAGCAGCCCCGTCGGGGGGGGTTCCTACGAGCAGTACTTC. This codes for CASSPVGGGSYEQYF.

This chain's CDR3 is CASSFGGGGVEKLFF. In DNA form, the CDR3 reads TGTGCCAGCAGTTTTGGGGGGGGGGGCGTTGAAAAACTGTTTTTT. The J gene is TRBJ1-4, the V gene TRBV27, with D possibly TRBD1 on 6 matching bases. The CDR3 loop spans 15 amino acids. V was trimmed by 3 bases and J by 7 bases, leaving 15 bases between them. Per the germline V gene, CDR1 is MNHEY and CDR2 is SMNVEV (reference sequence).

This clonotype was observed many times. The chain joins TRBV28 to TRBJ2-5; 12 bases agree with TRBD2. Germline CDR1 MDHEN, CDR2 SYDVKM. V gave up 3 bases and J gave up 2 bases; unmatched junction bases: 4. The CDR3 totals 16 residues. This CDR3 reads CASSFTGLAGQETQYF. Here the CDR3 DNA reads TGTGCCAGCAGTTTCACAGGACTAGCGGGGCAAGAGACCCAGTACTTC.

The chain employs TRBV4-1 and TRBJ1-1; maybe TRBD1 (6 bases). Germline CDR1 and CDR2: MGHRA and YSYEKL. This CDR3 comprises 16 residues. Trimming stripped 0 bases from V and 1 base from J, with 12 bases between. The CDR3 is CASSQEGQLQNTEAFF. Written as DNA, the CDR3 is TGCGCCAGCAGCCAAGAGGGACAACTTCAGAACACTGAAGCTTTCTTT.

The sample holds a few counts of this clonotype. J is TRBJ2-7 and V is TRBV11-3, with D perhaps matching TRBD2 (6 bases). Germline CDR1 reads SGHNT; CDR2 reads YENEEA. V lost 0 bases to trimming and J lost 1 base, with 28 bases between them. The CDR3 is made up of 21 amino acids. CDR3 region: CASSLDRVRRAEGGPSYEQYF. The CDR3 DNA follows: TGTGCCAGCAGCTTAGATCGGGTTCGGAGGGCAGAGGGCGGTCCATCCTACGAGCAGTACTTC. Variable domain in full (rest from reference TRBV11-3 and TRBJ2-7): EAGVVQSPRYKIIEKKQPVAFWCNPISGHNTLYWYLQNLGQGPELLIRYENEEAVDDSQLPKDRFSAERLKGVDSTLKIQPAELGDSAVYLCASSLDRVRRAEGGPSYEQYFGPGTRLTVT.

This clonotype was counted only a few times. The chain uses TRBV4-1 and TRBJ1-1; 7 bases match TRBD1. Per the germline V gene, CDR1 is MGHRA and CDR2 is YSYEKL. The CDR3 spans 15 residues. The V segment lost 1 base and the J segment 6 bases; nucleotides outside the gene matches: 8. The chain's CDR3 is CASSQVLGGDSEAFF. In nucleotides, the CDR3 is TGCGCCAGCAGCCAAGTCTTAGGGGGCGATTCTGAAGCTTTCTTT.

The table lists this clonotype with a few counts. The chain carries TRBV24-1 and TRBJ2-5; TRBD1 aligns across 11 bases. This CDR3 region has 16 residues. Germline V CDR1 and CDR2: KGHDR, SFDVKD. The V and J ends lost 4 bases and 2 bases, in that order; junction bases with no gene match: 5. CDR3 sequence reads: CATSDGGQGGQETQYF. The CDR3, as DNA: TGTGCCACCAGTGACGGGGGACAGGGGGGACAAGAGACCCAGTACTTC.

This clonotype was recorded at least ten times. This rearrangement joins TRBV7-9 to TRBJ2-7; a weak D match, TRBD1 (5 bases). V shed 2 bases and J shed 9 bases, with 11 bases lying between them. There are 12 residues in the CDR3. In germline, CDR1 is SEHNR, CDR2 FQNEAQ (reference sequence). CDR3 residues: CASSLREGVQYF. In nucleotides, the CDR3 is TGTGCCAGCAGCTTAAGAGAAGGGGTGCAGTACTTC.